Listed here are 10 T cell receptor beta chains from one sample, sequenced in a study of T cells in localized non-small cell lung cancer. TCRdb's copy holds only in-frame clones and misses some; the assay was immunoSEQ multiplex PCR. The sample shows under 35,000 clones, 80% to 95% of them seen only once. This specimen was peripheral blood mononuclear cells, taken before any cancer treatment. The origin of the receptors is a female donor over 55 with stage II lung adenocarcinoma.

V and J are TRBV18 and TRBJ1-1, with D perhaps TRBD1 (5 bases). The length of the CDR3 is 13 residues. CDR1 is KGHSH and CDR2 is LQKENI in the germline V gene. Trimming left V 4 bases short and J 1 base short, with 7 bases between. The CDR3 here is CASSQQANTEAFF. CDR3 bases: TGTGCCAGCTCACAACAGGCGAACACTGAAGCTTTCTTT.

V is TRBV7-2 and J is TRBJ1-4; D remains unclear. Germline loops: CDR1 SGHTA, CDR2 FQGNSA. This CDR3 is built from 18 residues. With 2 bases removed from V and 5 bases from J, the gap between germline ends came to 21 bases. CDR3 residues: CASSLNLQVARFNEKLFF. The CDR3, as DNA: TGTGCCAGCAGCTTAAATTTGCAGGTCGCCAGGTTCAATGAAAAACTGTTTTTT.

The chain employs TRBV5-1 and TRBJ2-5; 9 bases agree with TRBD1. The CDR3 sequence is 16 residues long. The junction had 12 bases not matched to a gene; V was cut back by 4 bases and J by 5 bases. CDR1 is SGHRS, CDR2 YFSETQ, per germline. CDR3 sequence: CASSVPGTGNSETQYF. The CDR3 DNA sequence: TGCGCCAGCAGCGTGCCCGGGACAGGGAATTCGGAGACCCAGTACTTC.

The rearrangement joins TRBV7-8 to TRBJ2-7, with D perhaps matching TRBD1 (5 bases). The V end was cut by 4 bases, the J end by 2 bases, with 9 bases between. This CDR3 has 13 amino acids. Germline V CDR1 and CDR2: SGHVS, FQNEAQ. For the CDR3, the DNA is TGTGCCAGCAGCTCGAAGACAGCCTACGAGCAGTACTTC. The encoded protein is CASSSKTAYEQYF.

V is TRBV29-1 and J is TRBJ2-3; possibly TRBD2 for D (5 bases). The germline V gene encodes CDR1 SQVTM and CDR2 ANQGSEA. Trimming took 3 bases from V and 2 from J, leaving 12 bases between them. CDR3 length equals 14 residues. CDR3 in DNA: TGCAGCGTTGACTCGTGGGAGTACACAGATACGCAGTATTTT. Protein product: CSVDSWEYTDTQYF.

The V gene is TRBV19, the J gene TRBJ2-7; 9 bases align to TRBD2. Germline loops: CDR1 LNHDA, CDR2 SQIVND (reference sequence). The length of the CDR3 is 17 residues. Unmatched junction bases numbered 12, after V lost 2 bases and J lost 4 bases. The CDR3 bases are TGTGCCAGTAGTATAACCCCTAGGCTAGCGGGGTCGTACGAGCAGTACTTC. Residues: CASSITPRLAGSYEQYF. The variable domain in full, completed from reference TRBV19 and TRBJ2-7, reads DGGITQSPKYLFRKEGQNVTLSCEQNLNHDAMYWYRQDPGQGLRLIYYSQIVNDFQKGDIAEGYSVSREKKESFPLTVTSAQKNPTAFYLCASSITPRLAGSYEQYFGPGTRLTVT.

This rearrangement joins TRBV30 to TRBJ1-5; possible D gene TRBD1, 6 bases. This CDR3 comprises 18 residues. With 0 bases removed from V and 6 bases from J, the gap between germline ends came to 24 bases. Germline values: CDR1 GTSNPN, CDR2 SVGIG (reference sequence). CDR3 in amino acids: CAWSVMVALGGYGQPQHF. DNA of the CDR3: TGTGCCTGGAGTGTAATGGTCGCGTTGGGGGGCTACGGTCAGCCCCAGCATTTT.

The chain recombines TRBV18 with TRBJ2-5, with D possibly TRBD2 on 6 matching bases. Germline-derived CDR1 and CDR2 are KGHSH and LQKENI. The V end lost 3 bases, the J end lost 3 bases, and 8 bases lay between the germline ends. This CDR3 spans 13 amino acids. Here the CDR3 reads CASSPPGEETQYF. The CDR3 bases are TGTGCCAGCTCACCCCCGGGGGAAGAGACCCAGTACTTC.

The V and J genes are TRBV15 and TRBJ1-5; a possible D gene is TRBD1 (5 bases). In germline, CDR1 is LNHNV, CDR2 YYDKDF (reference sequence). This CDR3 spans 13 amino acids. Trimming removed 5 bases at V and 3 bases at J, with 8 bases between. CDR3 in DNA: TGTGCCACCAGCGAAGGGACCAATCAGCCCCAGCATTTT. It yields the protein CATSEGTNQPQHF.

This rearrangement joins TRBV4-3 to TRBJ2-1, with a tentative D call TRBD1 (6 bases). CDR1 is LGHNA, CDR2 YSLEER, per germline. With 3 bases removed from V and 4 bases from J, the gap between germline ends came to 19 bases. CDR3 size: 17 residues. CDR3 protein: CASSQGAEGPGYNEQFF. The CDR3 DNA follows: TGCGCCAGCAGCCAGGGGGCGGAAGGGCCCGGGTACAATGAGCAGTTCTTC.